The 25 T cell receptor beta chains reported below all come from one sample, sequenced in a study of OX40 agonist ivuxolimab in advanced cancers. Profiling relied on immunoSEQ multiplex PCR, and the TCRdb table lists in-frame clones only, not all of them. The data hold 65,000 to 95,000 clones, with roughly 90% observed a single time. This sample comprised CD4+ or CD8+ T cells sorted from blood, obtained in a trial of the OX40 agonist ivuxolimab. These TCRs come from an adult with an advanced solid tumor such as melanoma, head and neck, liver or kidney cancer.

This sequence joins TRBV10-1 and TRBJ2-7, with TRBD1 matching 7 bases. V was clipped by 9 bases and J by 1 base; unmatched bases: 12. Per the germline V gene, CDR1 is WNHNN and CDR2 is SYGVQD (reference sequence). The CDR3 runs 15 residues. The CDR3 protein is CARGDREGSSYEQYF. The CDR3 nucleotides are TGCGCCAGGGGAGACAGGGAAGGGAGTTCCTACGAGCAGTACTTC.

This chain joins TRBV18 and TRBJ1-5, with a possible D match to TRBD1 (5 bases). The germline V gene encodes CDR1 KGHSH and CDR2 LQKENI. This CDR3 spans 13 amino acids. The V end was cut by 4 bases, the J end by 5 bases, with 9 bases between. In nucleotides, the CDR3 is TGTGCCAGCTCACAGATGACAGATCAGCCCCAGCATTTT. The encoded protein is CASSQMTDQPQHF.

The rearrangement uses TRBV7-3 and TRBJ2-2; D not certain. V was pared by 5 bases and J by 1 base, with 11 bases between. The CDR3 loop spans 15 amino acids. In germline, CDR1 is SGHTA, CDR2 FQGTGA. CDR3: CASSLQTENTGELFF. As DNA, the CDR3 is TGTGCCAGCAGCCTACAAACGGAGAACACCGGGGAGCTGTTTTTT.

DNA for the CDR3: TGTGCCAGCAGCCAAGTGAAGGGGATCGGCACAGATACGCAGTATTTT. This codes for CASSQVKGIGTDTQYF. The chain uses TRBV14 and TRBJ2-3; D may be TRBD1 (5 bases). The germline V gene encodes CDR1 SGHDN and CDR2 FVKESK. CDR3 length: 16 residues. Trimming removed 1 base at V and 1 base at J, with 12 bases between.

This sequence joins TRBV18 and TRBJ1-1; a weak D match, TRBD1 (5 bases). Germline CDR1 and CDR2: KGHSH and LQKENI. Between the trimmed V and J ends, which lost 4 bases and 2 bases, there was a span of 11 bases. The CDR3 loop spans 14 amino acids. This CDR3 is CASSLAQGNTEAFF. In DNA, the CDR3 is TGTGCCAGCTCACTCGCGCAGGGTAACACTGAAGCTTTCTTT.

The chain joins TRBV6-4 to TRBJ1-2; D is undetermined. The germline CDR1 and CDR2 sequences are MRHNA and SNTAGT. V was pared by 4 bases and J by 1 base, with 10 bases between. The length of the CDR3 is 14 residues. Written as DNA, the CDR3 is TGTGCCAGCAGTGTAACAGCAGATAACTATGGCTACACCTTC. The encoded protein is CASSVTADNYGYTF.

The gene calls are TRBV27 and TRBJ2-5, with D perhaps given as TRBD1 or TRBD2 (5 bases each). Judging by the DNA end, TRBJ2-7 fits better; the J call may be wrong. Germline V CDR1 and CDR2: MNHEY, SMNVEV (reference sequence). The CDR3 is 15 residues long. This CDR3 reads CASTSRGRGTYEQYF. The CDR3 coding sequence is TGTGCCAGCACTAGTAGGGGTCGGGGCACCTACGAGCAGTACTTC.

The genes are TRBV28 and TRBJ1-2; 12 nucleotides match TRBD1. Germline trimming cut 7 bases from V and 5 bases from J; bases unmatched to any gene: 14. This CDR3 region has 17 residues. In germline, CDR1 is MDHEN, CDR2 SYDVKM. This CDR3 reads CASTQTGTGGPHYGYTF. The CDR3 bases are TGTGCCAGCACCCAAACCGGGACAGGGGGCCCCCATTATGGCTACACCTTC.

This chain links TRBV7-2 with TRBJ2-1, with TRBD1 matching over 9 bases. This CDR3 comprises 16 residues. Unmatched junction bases numbered 9, after V lost 2 bases and J lost 7 bases. The germline V gene encodes CDR1 SGHTA and CDR2 FQGNSA. CDR3 coding DNA: TGTGCCAGCAGCTTAATGTCCGGGACAGGGACAAATGAGCAGTTCTTC. This sequence encodes CASSLMSGTGTNEQFF.

Concerning this clone: One end of the junction fails to match germline, which may point to a read error. The chain joins TRBV2 to TRBJ2-3; D gene unclear. The CDR3 loop spans 12 amino acids. Germline values: CDR1 SNHLY, CDR2 FYNNEI. This chain's CDR3 is CASSLPNRKNEF. CDR3 DNA: TGTGCCAGCAGTCTCCCAAACAGAAAGAATGAGTTT.

The chain links TRBV5-1 to TRBJ2-7; TRBD1 or TRBD2 may be the D gene (6 bases each). Trimming took 4 bases from V and 4 from J, leaving 18 bases between them. The CDR3 runs 15 residues. The V gene's germline CDR1 is SGHRS and CDR2 YFSETQ. CDR3 coding DNA: TGCGCCAGCAGCCGGGACGAGGGGGGTACTTACGAGCAGTACTTC. It specifies CASSRDEGGTYEQYF.

This chain links TRBV21-1 with TRBJ1-6; the tabulated D call, TRBD1, remains unverified against the DNA. TRBV21-1 counts as a pseudogene. The CDR3 has 16 residues. CDR3 loop: CASTMLLTGWDSPLHF. CDR3 nucleotide sequence: TGTGCCAGCACCATGCTACTGACAGGTTGGGATTCACCCCTCCACTTT.

This rearrangement joins TRBV28 to TRBJ1-2, with D unclear. The CDR3 loop spans 12 amino acids. Trimming stripped 5 bases from V and 8 bases from J, with 12 bases between. Per germline, CDR1 MDHEN and CDR2 SYDVKM. CDR3 nucleotides: TGTGCCAGCAGTCCTTGGCCCGAGGGCTACACCTTC. Its translation: CASSPWPEGYTF.

J is TRBJ2-5 and V is TRBV6-6; perhaps TRBD2 as D (5 bases). The CDR3 consists of 12 residues. Germline lookup yields CDR1 MNHNY and CDR2 SVGAGI (reference sequence). Trimming removed 8 bases from V and 5 bases from J, with 12 bases in between. Here the CDR3 DNA reads TGTGCCAGCGGACTGGGGATGGAGACCCAGTACTTC. Its translation is CASGLGMETQYF.

This clone was counted only a few times. This chain uses TRBV6-1 with TRBJ2-7, with 10 bases lining up with TRBD1. From germline, CDR1 is MNHNS and CDR2 SASEGT. Trimming cost V 3 bases and J 0 bases; bases outside gene matches: 14. The CDR3 totals 19 residues. The CDR3 region is CASSDWESKGQGYSYEQYF. The CDR3 DNA sequence: TGTGCCAGCAGTGATTGGGAGTCAAAGGGACAGGGGTACTCCTACGAGCAGTACTTC.

The chain combines TRBV7-2 with TRBJ1-2; weak D call: TRBD1 (6 bases). Trimming took 8 bases from V and 0 from J, leaving 19 bases between them. The CDR3 length is 16 residues. Germline loops: CDR1 SGHTA, CDR2 FQGNSA. The CDR3 region is CASHNRYRATNYGYTF. CDR3 in DNA: TGTGCCAGCCATAACCGTTACAGGGCTACTAACTATGGCTACACCTTC. The full variable domain, with the rest looked up from reference TRBV7-2 and TRBJ1-2, is GAGVSQSPSNKVTEKGKDVELRCDPISGHTALYWYRQSLGQGLEFLIYFQGNSAPDKSGLPSDRFSAERTGGSVSTLTIQRTQQEDSAVYLCASHNRYRATNYGYTFGSGTRLTVV.

V and J are TRBV5-5 and TRBJ2-3, with D uncertain. The germline V gene has CDR1 SGHKS and CDR2 YYEKEE (reference sequence). Trimming left V 4 bases short and J 6 bases short, with 12 bases between. The CDR3 length is 13 residues. The chain's CDR3 is CASSPWTPDTQYF. DNA for the CDR3: TGTGCCAGCAGCCCCTGGACCCCTGATACGCAGTATTTT.

The J gene is TRBJ2-1, the V gene TRBV13; 12 positions agree with TRBD2. The CDR3 length is 17 residues. From germline, CDR1 is PRHDT and CDR2 FYEKMQ (reference sequence). J was trimmed by 8 bases and V by 4 bases; bases with no gene match: 12. The CDR3 reads CASSYNVRLAGADEQFF. Here the CDR3 DNA reads TGTGCCAGCAGCTACAACGTGAGACTAGCGGGAGCGGATGAGCAGTTCTTC.

Concerning this clone itself: A read error may account for a junction end that differs from germline. The chain uses TRBV7-7 and TRBJ1-5, with TRBD1 matching over 10 bases. Germline V CDR1 and CDR2: SSHAT, FNYEAQ (reference sequence). The CDR3 totals 17 residues. The CDR3 spells CASSEPGQGFSNQPQHF. In nucleotides, the CDR3 is TGTGCTAGCAGTGAACCGGGACAGGGGTTTAGCAATCAGCCCCAGCATTTT.

The V and J genes are TRBV10-3 and TRBJ1-1; D may be TRBD1 (6 bases). The germline V and J ends were trimmed by 5 bases and 5 bases, with 24 bases remaining between them. CDR1 and CDR2 from the germline V gene are ENHRY and SYGVKD. This CDR3 is built from 17 residues. In DNA, the CDR3 is TGTGCCATCAGTCGCGCCCTTATGGACAGCCCGGGGACTGAAGCTTTCTTT. Translating gives CAISRALMDSPGTEAFF.

The CDR3 sequence is CASSLSASGATKNIQYF. CDR3 in DNA: TGTGCCAGCAGTTTAAGTGCTAGCGGGGCTACCAAAAACATTCAGTACTTC. This chain connects TRBV28 to TRBJ2-4; 9 bases fit TRBD2. Per the germline V gene, CDR1 is MDHEN and CDR2 is SYDVKM. This CDR3 is built from 17 residues. V lost 2 bases and J lost 2; bases outside the gene matches: 7. Full variable domain (remainder filled in from reference TRBV28 and TRBJ2-4): DVKVTQSSRYLVKRTGEKVFLECVQDMDHENMFWYRQDPGLGLRLIYFSYDVKMKEKGDIPEGYSVSREKKERFSLILESASTNQTSMYLCASSLSASGATKNIQYFGAGTRLSVL.

The chain employs TRBV5-1 and TRBJ2-5; D possibly corresponds to TRBD1 (6 bases). Germline V gene data show CDR1 as SGHRS and CDR2 as YFSETQ. This CDR3 is 14 amino acids long. The V gene lost 3 bases and the J gene lost 4 bases, with 13 bases spanning the gap. This chain's CDR3 is CASSWEGGLETQYF. CDR3 bases: TGCGCCAGCAGCTGGGAAGGGGGTTTAGAGACCCAGTACTTC.

The chain uses TRBV28 and TRBJ2-2; D call uncertain. Germline CDR1 is MDHEN and CDR2 is SYDVKM. This CDR3 comprises 17 residues. Trimming took off 3 bases at V and 6 bases at J, with 20 bases between the two ends. CDR3 sequence: CASSFGHGRAKAGELFF. In DNA form, the CDR3 reads TGTGCCAGCAGTTTCGGTCACGGCCGGGCGAAAGCCGGGGAGCTGTTTTTT.

J is TRBJ2-5 and V is TRBV6-6; 9 bases fit TRBD1. The CDR3 has 16 amino acids. CDR1 is MNHNY and CDR2 is SVGAGI in the germline V gene (reference sequence). V lost 2 bases to trimming and J lost 1 base; unmatched junction nucleotides: 5. CDR3 nucleotides: TGTGCCAGCAGTTACGGGACAGGGAGACGCCAAGAGACCCAGTACTTC. Its protein is CASSYGTGRRQETQYF.

The chain carries TRBV28 and TRBJ2-7, with 8 bases lining up with TRBD2. V gave up 8 bases and J gave up 2 bases; unmatched junction bases: 5. Germline V CDR1 and CDR2: MDHEN, SYDVKM. The CDR3 consists of 13 residues. In nucleotides, the CDR3 is TGTGCCAGCTATAGCGGGGAGACCTACGAGCAGTACTTC. Its protein product is CASYSGETYEQYF.